This T cell receptor beta chain stems from a study of T cell responses to AZD1222 COVID-19 vaccine. Study-level information: Timing groups of about 4 and about 12 weeks for second doses were pooled. Overall study results and limits: At baseline, just 6 or 7 AZD1222 recipients tested seropositive. Only after the peak T cell response were repertoires sampled. Vaccination with two AZD1222 doses was followed by a rise in Spike-specific TCR breadth and depth.

This CDR3 is 13 amino acids long. The germline CDR1 and CDR2 sequences are SGHDT and YYEEEE. V was trimmed by 7 bases and J by 10 bases, leaving 15 bases between them. The data were produced by immunoSEQ multiplex PCR, yet TCRdb's version contains in-frame clones alone and is incomplete. The data show fewer than 120,000 clones, approximately 90% seen once. With regard to this clone: Its cognate antigen is unknown.

V usage is TRBV5-6 and J usage is TRBJ1-6; D possibly corresponds to TRBD1 (5 bases). The receptor comes from an adult in good health. The sequencing here drew on peripheral blood, taken on day 0 of AZD1222 vaccination. CDR3 DNA sequence: TGTGCCAGCGTGGAAGGGGTGCACTCACCCCTCCACTTT. Translated: CASVEGVHSPLHF. Looking up the rest from reference TRBV5-6 and TRBJ1-6 gives the full variable domain: DAGVTQSPTHLIKTRGQQVTLRCSPKSGHDTVSWYQQALGQGPQFIFQYYEEEERQRGNFPDRFSGHQFPNYSSELNVNALLLGDSALYLCASVEGVHSPLHFGNGTRLTVT.